What follows is one T cell receptor (beta chain) and its context. What this receptor recognizes is not known. No base quality values were provided; no much bigger clone lies one nucleotide off. The CDR1 and CDR2 encoded by the germline V gene are KGHSH and LQKENI. V and J are trimmed by 6 bases and 2 bases, and the gene matches miss 4 bases of the junction. The CDR3, from cysteine to phenylalanine, totals 17 residues. Kept here is only the CDR3 DNA, which spans 51 bases and is read in frame from base 1. The sample originates from a study of cytomegalovirus exposure and HLA in healthy donors (dated by TCRdb to about 2017). For the wider study: In an earlier analysis of several hundred of the donors, 250 to 350 Gb of sequence data and 117 million unique TCR beta sequences from roughly 200 million T cells were reported. The genetic ancestry cluster associated with self-reported Caucasian donors included around 76% of the 300 to 450 genotyped donors. Because of strong linkage in the cohort, a few DR-DQ haplotypes were treated as single units for association and clustering. Both class I and class II loci were covered by HLA typing, at four-digit resolution. Donor age, sex, ethnicity and CMV serostatus were collected together with the repertoire data. Typing coverage varied by locus: roughly 629-630 donors for A, B, C, DRB1 and DQB1; about 520 for DQA1; 606 for DPA1; approximately 490 for DPB1. Besides the first cohort of approximately 710 subjects, a separate validation cohort made up of about 120 different subjects was used. Rather than using new phenotypic data, the later analysis identified candidate immune exposures from TCR beta sequences and from how often those sequences occurred across donors. High-throughput TCR immunosequencing, statistical association of individual TCRs with disease status, and machine learning were combined to predict cytomegalovirus infection status. Around 300 gigabases of sequencing data and 70 million to 100 million unique TCR sequences were included in an early release covering around 650 HLA-typed donors. An earlier analysis of some 600 of the donors applied high-throughput TCR beta sequencing to assess whether each TCR beta V gene segment acted as functional or pseudogenic. Among about 390 genotyped donors of the cohort, an average of around 240,000 unique TCR beta nucleotide sequences were sequenced per donor, roughly a sixth of them non-productive. A later analysis re-examined previously published TCR beta repertoires from 600 to 700 donors and added high-resolution HLA genotyping to investigate patterns of TCR occurrence. Using immunosequencing, the study profiled T cell repertoires from around 680 subjects and related those repertoires to cytomegalovirus serostatus. All discovery cohort repertoires had been generated on a single sequencing platform. A later genetic analysis took genome-wide SNP genotypes for about 55% of the roughly 700 donors and used that subset as a discovery cohort. The study aimed to test whether cataloging public T cell receptors could reveal signatures of past pathogen exposure. Study-wide conclusions, independent of this receptor: The earlier analysis of about 600 of the donors excluded approximately 15 rarely observed V segments, including chromosome 9 orphons, because counts were too low. According to the authors, the approach could potentially be generalized to other disease states and immunological phenotypes. For the cohort, immune exposure information was limited to CMV serostatus. According to a later analysis, parvovirus B19, influenza, CMV and Epstein-Barr virus appeared linked to several top co-occurrence clusters. Because HLA typing was unavailable for some donors at each locus, only the typed subset was used in association tests. According to a later analysis, TCR association rates differed among HLA loci, with DRB1 alleles showing the most associated TCRs and HLA-C alleles showing the fewest. A later analysis associated about 16,000 TCR beta sequences with specific HLA alleles at a false discovery rate of 0.05. In a later analysis, HLA-associated TCR beta chains showed more clonal expansion and lower generation probabilities than non-associated chains that were equally common. Some IMGT-functional V segments, including TRBV6-2 and TRBV6-3, could not be distinguished by the 87-base-pair reads and were therefore excluded. The presence/absence analyses assumed that sequencing depth was roughly uniform across donors, and that assumption may not be true. In the study, about 150 TCR beta chains were listed as associated with cytomegalovirus. The classifier was reported to diagnose cytomegalovirus status with high specificity and sensitivity in both the original and validation cohorts. Three of the identified cytomegalovirus-associated TCR beta chains were confirmed in vitro to be specific for cytomegalovirus antigens. A further reported finding was that TCR beta sequences accurately predicted the HLA-A and HLA-B alleles for most subjects in the first cohort. This cohort had only TCR beta chains sequenced, and the lack of alpha or paired-chain data limited which features could be detected. A later genetic analysis reported fewer N-insertions in productive TCRs among donors in an Asian-associated ancestry cluster than the approximately 700-donor mean. Most TCR sequences were seen in very few donors, while some public TCRs were found in many individuals. In a later genetic analysis, a missense DCLRE1C variant was associated with V-gene and J-gene trimming of TCR beta chains, and the association was replicated in an independent cohort. The sequencing pipeline was judged likely to have produced a cluster of highly shared sequence variants as a technical artifact. Correlated functional status among segregating V segments might reflect linkage disequilibrium, but an unknown experimental factor could not be ruled out. In a later analysis, most CMV-associated TCR beta chains were found to appear HLA-restricted, with HLA associations seemingly driven largely by CMV exposure. When HLA alleles, especially DR and DQ, strongly co-occurred, attributing TCR associations to individual alleles was difficult. Broadly in line with IMGT annotations, most TCR beta V segments showed up in productive rearrangements about 87% or about 30% of the time in an earlier analysis of approximately 600 of the donors.

Receptors were amplified or captured by the immunoSEQ multiplex PCR assay. The multiplex PCR relied on a mix of 60 forward primers for TCR Vbeta segments and 13 reverse primers for TCR Jbeta segments. Amplification of the CDR3 region of rearranged TCR beta genes was performed with a multiplex PCR assay on genomic DNA. On the Illumina HiSeq System, the amplified TCR beta libraries were sequenced as 87-base-pair reads. The paper's data handling went like this. In a later analysis, 70 million to 95 million unique TCR beta chains were counted across the roughly 700 repertoires, and approximately 11 million of these chains were shared by at least two donors. Raw reads were error-corrected and collapsed into unique sequences by a nearest-neighbor algorithm in which closely related sequences were merged to remove PCR and sequencing errors. V, D and J gene segments were assigned by aligning CDR3 sequences to IMGT reference sequences. For a sequence to be retained, a match of at least six nucleotides to both a V gene segment and a J gene segment was required. Rearrangements were classified as productive when the CDR3 lacked stop codons and remained in frame with V and J, and all other rearrangements were classified as non-productive. Following IMGT convention, CDR3 was defined as the stretch from the second conserved V-encoded cysteine to the conserved J-encoded phenylalanine. The earlier analysis of 587 of the donors excluded sequences that lacked an unambiguous match to a single V gene segment. An earlier analysis of a few hundred of the donors classified V segments as functional when productive rearrangements were above 56.7% and as segregating when the standard deviation between donors was above 5%. A statistical classification framework was built to diagnose cytomegalovirus status from the catalog of TCR beta chain sequences. In a later analysis, V and J genes were assigned by comparing TCR nucleotide sequences against IMGT/GENE-DB human TR gene sequences. The TCRdist pipeline was used in a later analysis to assign CDR3 sequences and most-parsimonious VDJ recombination scenarios. In a later analysis, each TCR beta chain was defined by its CDR3 amino acid sequence together with its V-gene family, and reads without a unique V-gene family were excluded. In a later analysis, approximately 640 highly shared, low-generation-probability nucleotide sequences were removed to address suspected cross-contamination and a sequencing artifact. In a later analysis, a clonal expansion index was calculated for each public chain from normalized within-repertoire ranks of inferred template counts. A later analysis computed generation probabilities with a VDJ recombination model fitted to out-of-frame rearrangements, and checked the results against IGoR. In a later analysis, TCR-TCR, TCR-HLA and TCR-CMV co-occurrence was scored with hypergeometric tests, and a repertoire-size bias correction was applied to TCR pairs. In a later analysis, false discovery rates were estimated by permuting HLA or CMV assignments 20 times. In a later analysis, co-occurring TCRs were grouped with DBSCAN, and TCRdist sequence similarity was added when clustering was performed within HLA-allele-positive subsets. For co-occurrence clustering, repertoires with fewer than 30,000 or more than 120,000 public chains were excluded, along with about five repertoires with anomalous nucleotide sharing. The table comes from immuneACCESS by way of TCRdb, which keeps in-frame sequences with V and J called. Part of the clones is missing from these tables; in studies checked, under half for an unresolved V gene and the rest for unknown reasons. V and J calls and clone size are copied from that table; D and trimming were computed from the DNA. The table for this sample lists around 220,000 clones; less than 80% of them were counted only once. 0.22% of the sample is held by the ten biggest clonotypes.

The cohort comprised around 690 healthy bone marrow donors. At the time of sampling, every cohort member was nominally healthy, though immune exposures that went unrecorded were likely present. The donor tested CMV seronegative and was one of the 352 seronegative cohort members. A peripheral blood sample was collected from each donor, and TCR beta sequencing was performed on peripheral blood mononuclear cells. The Qiagen DNeasy Blood Extraction Kit was used to extract genomic DNA from the blood cell samples. Sequencing was done on a sample of PBMCs. The sequence links TRBV18 to TRBJ2-1; the junction holds 16 bases that match TRBD2. The sequence came from a girl aged 2 to 9 in good health and CMV-seronegative. CDR3 sequence: CASSGTSGGDTYNEQFF. The DNA is TGTGCCAGCTCTGGGACTAGCGGGGGGGACACCTACAATGAGCAGTTCTTC.